The clone carrying this TCR beta chain was counted a few times. The antigen is undetermined. These data are taken from a study of cytomegalovirus exposure and HLA in healthy donors. Study findings and constraints: What a later analysis reportedly showed was that an Asian-associated ancestry cluster had fewer N-insertions than the approximately 700-donor mean. Researchers counted 180 or so TCR beta chains as cytomegalovirus-associated. According to reports, the classifier identified cytomegalovirus status with high specificity and sensitivity.

Trimming took off 4 bases at V and 5 bases at J, with 9 bases between the two ends. The germline CDR1 and CDR2 sequences are SGHDT and YYEEEE. CDR3 length equals 12 residues. It was with 60 Vbeta and 13 Jbeta primers that the PCR ran. In the original analysis: Around 9.9 million shared chains were among the roughly 80 million unique TCR beta chains that a later analysis counted. Some clones are missing from TCRdb's copy, which holds only in-frame ones; the method was immunoSEQ multiplex PCR. V and J calls and clone size are those listed in that table; D and trimming were worked out from the DNA. This sample has roughly 200,000 clones, with roughly four fifths found just once.

This chain uses TRBV5-6 with TRBJ1-1; no clear D. The sequence derives from a woman aged 35 to 49 in good health and CMV-seronegative. The specimen sequenced was PBMCs. DNA of the CDR3: TGTGCCAGCAGCGAAGGGAGTACTGAAGCTTTCTTT. It specifies CASSEGSTEAFF.